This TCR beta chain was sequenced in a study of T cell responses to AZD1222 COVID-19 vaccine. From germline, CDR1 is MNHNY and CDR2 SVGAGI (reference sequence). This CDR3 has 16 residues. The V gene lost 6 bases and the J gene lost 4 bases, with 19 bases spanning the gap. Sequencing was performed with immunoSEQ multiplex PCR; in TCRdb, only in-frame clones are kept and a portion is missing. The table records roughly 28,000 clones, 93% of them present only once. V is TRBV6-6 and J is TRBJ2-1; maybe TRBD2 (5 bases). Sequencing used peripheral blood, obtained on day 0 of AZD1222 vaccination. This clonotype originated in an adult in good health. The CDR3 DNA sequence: TGTGCCAGCAGGCCTCCCCTCCAAAGCGGTTACAATGAGCAGTTCTTC. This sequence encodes CASRPPLQSGYNEQFF.